This T cell receptor beta chain was captured in a study of shared clonotypes between healthy human individuals. About the research overall: The cohort had two women and a few men, ages 18 to 49.

As regards this clone: As yet, its antigen is unknown.

Broader study findings: Generation probabilities of non-shared clonotypes were lower (relative to those shared by all four donors). Across subsets, estimated richness was generally greater for naive than for memory populations.

The CDR3 sequence is 13 residues long. Trimming shortened V by 0 bases and J by 6 bases, and 8 bases separated the two germline ends. The germline gives CDR1 SGHAT, CDR2 FQNNGV. Clones were read by immunoSEQ multiplex PCR, and TCRdb kept only the in-frame ones, dropping some. The sample shows about 2 million clones, around 95% of them seen only once. The source is a man between 18 and 29 years old in good health. Sequencing was done on a sample of naive CD4+ T cells sorted from blood. Stated subset: CD45RA+ positively selected. This chain connects TRBV11-2 to TRBJ1-2, with D possibly being TRBD1 (5 bases). This CDR3 reads CASSLERQHGYTF. CDR3 DNA sequence: TGTGCCAGCAGCTTAGAGAGACAGCATGGCTACACCTTC.